The subject of this entry is one T cell receptor beta chain. Treatment denoted: 15 to 20 received Ad26.COV2.S at low or high dose, single or two shots; about 5 received placebo; per-sample allocation not given. Specimen acquisition occurred on day 63 following the initial vaccine or placebo injection. Cohort 1b enrolled adults aged 18-55 years in Boston. These data belong to a study of Ad26.COV2.S vaccination and SARS-CoV-2 variants. Study details: Each vaccinee took Ad26.COV2.S intramuscularly, once or twice 56 days apart.

Using immunoSEQ multiplex PCR, the repertoire was profiled, and TCRdb retains in-frame clones only, with some absent. The table includes around 270,000 clones, around 88% detected once. The sample consisted of peripheral blood, taken in a trial of Ad26.COV2.S vaccine versus placebo. The receptor comes from a person aged 18 to 65 who received the Ad26.COV2.S COVID-19 vaccine or a placebo.

The CDR3 protein is CASSPSGGAYYGYTF. The CDR3 DNA follows: TGTGCCAGCTCACCATCAGGGGGCGCGTACTATGGCTACACCTTC. The chain couples TRBV18 to TRBJ1-2, with 8 bases identical to TRBD1. Germline V gene sequence: CDR1 KGHSH, CDR2 LQKENI. V lost 2 bases to trimming and J lost 3 bases; unmatched junction nucleotides: 5. This CDR3 has 15 amino acids.